A single sample is the source of the 26 T cell receptor beta chains below, sequenced in a study of response to subunit inactivated influenza vaccine. One entry per CDR3 protein results from TCRdb running MiXCR on the RT-PCR reads. The data contain around 190,000 distinct CDR3 sequences, around 15% of them singletons. Specimen: CD8+ T cells sorted from PBMCs, collected more than 4 days after vaccination. The receptors derive from a man in his fifties who received an inactivated influenza vaccine.

This clonotype was picked up a small number of times. The rearrangement uses TRBV13 and TRBJ1-1, with a possible D match to TRBD1 (5 bases). Germline assignment: CDR1 PRHDT and CDR2 FYEKMQ (reference sequence). The ends were cut back, 1 base at V and 2 bases at J, with 11 bases in the middle. There are 15 residues in the CDR3. This CDR3 reads CASSLAGSGNTEAFF. CDR3 nucleotides: TGTGCCAGCAGCTTAGCAGGGTCGGGTAACACTGAAGCTTTCTTT. Based on the CDR3 plus reference TRBV13 and TRBJ1-1, the full variable domain is AAGVIQSPRHLIKEKRETATLKCYPIPRHDTVYWYQQGPGQDPQFLISFYEKMQSDKGSIPDRFSAQQFSDYHSELNMSSLELGDSALYFCASSLAGSGNTEAFFGQGTRLTVV.

J is TRBJ1-1 and V is TRBV4-3; D call uncertain. In germline, CDR1 is LGHNA, CDR2 YSLEER. Trimming cost V 1 base and J 1 base, with 4 bases left between them. CDR3 length: 13 amino acids. This chain's CDR3 is CASSQVPNTEAFF. The CDR3 bases are TGCGCCAGCAGCCAAGTCCCGAACACTGAAGCTTTCTTT.

This clonotype appeared many times. J is TRBJ2-2 and V is TRBV24-1; D ambiguous. The CDR3 runs 13 residues. The V end lost 2 bases, the J end lost 5 bases, and 5 bases lay between the germline ends. CDR1 KGHDR and CDR2 SFDVKD come from the germline V gene. The CDR3 loop reads CATSDSVTGELFF. The CDR3 DNA is TGTGCCACCAGTGATTCGGTAACCGGGGAGCTGTTTTTT.

This clonotype showed up many times. This sequence joins TRBV20-1 and TRBJ1-1; 9 bases line up with TRBD1. Germline V gene sequence: CDR1 DFQATT, CDR2 SNEGSKA (reference sequence). The length of the CDR3 is 12 residues. V trimming: 6 bases; J trimming: 6 bases; junction bases outside the gene matches: 5. Here the CDR3 DNA reads TGCAGTGCGGGACAGGGTTTAGCTGAAGCTTTCTTT. It is translated as CSAGQGLAEAFF.

The chain recombines TRBV18 with TRBJ2-7, with D possibly being TRBD1 (5 bases). V dropped 3 bases and J dropped 4 bases, with 16 bases sitting between them. Germline CDR1 reads KGHSH; CDR2 reads LQKENI. CDR3 length equals 15 residues. CDR3 nucleotides: TGTGCCAGCTCACCGCGGCAAGGGGTAGGGTACGAGCAGTACTTC. Its protein is CASSPRQGVGYEQYF.

The chain recombines TRBV6-5 with TRBJ2-2; 10 bases match TRBD1. V lost 0 bases, J lost 6 bases, and 4 bases stayed unmatched. Per germline, CDR1 MNHEY and CDR2 SVGAGI. This CDR3 is built from 16 residues. The CDR3 sequence: CASSYSGTGVAGELFF. DNA for the CDR3: TGTGCCAGCAGTTACTCCGGGACAGGGGTCGCCGGGGAGCTGTTTTTT.

There are a few counts of this clonotype. The V call is TRBV24-1, the J call TRBJ2-1, with D perhaps being TRBD1 or TRBD2 (5 bases each). Germline-derived CDR1 and CDR2 are KGHDR and SFDVKD. The CDR3 is 14 residues long. V shed 4 bases and J shed 13 bases, with 19 bases lying between them. CDR3 sequence (DNA): TGTGCCACCAGTGAGCAGGGACCGCTACCGAGCCAGTTCTTC. Translating gives CATSEQGPLPSQFF.

This clonotype has more than one count but fewer than ten. The gene calls are TRBV4-2 and TRBJ2-7; unclear D gene. Trimming took 1 base from V and 6 from J, leaving 10 bases between them. Germline CDR1 LGHNA, CDR2 YNFKEQ. This CDR3 has 13 amino acids. CDR3 amino acids: CASSQVLSLEQYF. CDR3 bases: TGTGCCAGCAGCCAAGTCCTCTCCCTCGAGCAGTACTTC.

The sample holds a few counts of this clonotype. The gene calls are TRBV12-3 or TRBV12-4 and TRBJ1-1, with D possibly TRBD1 on 5 matching bases. Trimming left V 10 bases short and J 0 bases short, with 9 bases between. The CDR3 runs to 12 residues. The CDR3 loop reads CATRQLNTEAFF. The CDR3 coding sequence is TGTGCCACCCGACAGTTGAACACTGAAGCTTTCTTT.

This clonotype was picked up a small number of times. At one end the junction does not follow the germline gene, possibly because of a read error. The V call is TRBV12-3 or TRBV12-4, the J call TRBJ2-1; the match to TRBD2 covers 9 bases. This CDR3 is 14 amino acids long. The chain's CDR3 is CASSLRGGYHEQFF. The CDR3 DNA follows: TGTGCCAGCAGTTTGCGGGGGGGCTACCATGAGCAGTTCTTC.

This clonotype was recorded a few times. The genes are TRBV9 and TRBJ2-2, with 7 bases identical to TRBD2. The V gene end was trimmed by 4 bases and the J gene end by 6 bases; junction bases not matched to a gene: 12. The CDR3 loop spans 16 amino acids. The germline CDR1 and CDR2 sequences are SGDLS and YYNGEE. The CDR3 region is CASSPRGGRGSGELFF. The CDR3 nucleotides read TGTGCCAGCAGCCCACGGGGCGGGAGAGGGTCCGGGGAGCTGTTTTTT.

This clonotype came up once. The junction departs from germline at one end; a sequencing error may be responsible. The chain recombines TRBV12-3 or TRBV12-4 with TRBJ2-5, with D uncertain. This CDR3 contains 13 residues. The CDR3 DNA reads as TGTGCCAGCAGCCCTCCACCAACCGAGACCCTGTACTTC. Its protein is CASSPPPTETLYF.

This clonotype was recorded once. This chain connects TRBV12-3 or TRBV12-4 to TRBJ2-2, with 7 positions matching TRBD1. CDR3 length: 15 residues. The V segment lost 4 bases and the J segment 5 bases; nucleotides outside the gene matches: 7. CDR3 protein: CASSSRTGYTGELFF. The CDR3 bases are TGTGCCAGCAGTTCAAGGACAGGATATACCGGGGAGCTGTTTTTT.

This clonotype was recorded a few times. The chain couples TRBV7-8 to TRBJ2-3; 8 nucleotides match TRBD1. The CDR3 is 14 amino acids. After removal of 5 bases from V and 4 bases from J, the junction contained 5 bases not matched to a gene. The germline V gene encodes CDR1 SGHVS and CDR2 FQNEAQ. Here the CDR3 DNA reads TGTGCCAGCAGCACAGCGACAGGGGCAGATACGCAGTATTTT. It yields the protein CASSTATGADTQYF.

In its sample, this clonotype was seen a few times. The chain is built from TRBV28 and TRBJ2-7; the D is unclear. There are 14 residues in the CDR3. Germline V gene lookup returns CDR1 MDHEN and CDR2 SYDVKM. Deletions cut 3 bases from V and 0 bases from J, with 9 bases between. As DNA, the CDR3 is TGTGCCAGCAGTTTCGGAGTACCCTCCTACGAGCAGTACTTC. Translating gives CASSFGVPSYEQYF.

The rearrangement links TRBV4-2 to TRBJ2-2; D is tentatively TRBD1 or TRBD2 (5 bases each). The CDR3 loop spans 20 amino acids. Germline-derived CDR1 and CDR2 are LGHNA and YNFKEQ. V was clipped by 0 bases and J by 1 base, with 21 bases between them. Here the CDR3 reads CASSQDFFYVRDRNTGELFF. The CDR3 DNA reads as TGTGCCAGCAGCCAAGATTTTTTCTACGTCCGGGACCGGAACACCGGGGAGCTGTTTTTT.

This clonotype was counted between two and nine times. The rearrangement joins TRBV6-2 or TRBV6-3 to TRBJ2-1; the match to TRBD2 covers 8 bases. In germline, CDR1 is MNHEY, CDR2 SVGEGT. The CDR3 extends over 13 amino acids. Trimming removed 2 bases from V and 10 bases from J; junction bases left unmatched: 4. CDR3 in DNA: TGTGCCAGCAGTTACACTGCGGGAGGCGAGCAGTTCTTC. This translates into CASSYTAGGEQFF.

This clonotype came up a few times. The rearrangement uses TRBV20-1 and TRBJ2-2, with D perhaps matching TRBD1 (6 bases). CDR1 and CDR2 from the germline V gene are DFQATT and SNEGSKA (reference sequence). Between the trimmed V and J ends, which lost 5 bases and 7 bases, there was a span of 17 bases. The CDR3 is 14 residues long. CDR3: CSAQYREYVGELFF. CDR3 bases: TGCAGTGCTCAATACAGGGAGTACGTCGGGGAGCTGTTTTTT.

The gene calls are TRBV7-2 and TRBJ1-5; D perhaps matches TRBD1 (6 bases). Germline V gives CDR1 SGHTA, CDR2 FQGNSA. This CDR3 has 15 amino acids. V was trimmed by 2 bases and J by 4 bases, leaving 12 bases between them. In DNA, the CDR3 is TGTGCCAGCAGCTTAACGGCAGGGGATAATCAGCCCCAGCATTTT. This codes for CASSLTAGDNQPQHF.

V is TRBV5-1 and J is TRBJ1-1; no clear D. The CDR3 has 14 amino acids. Germline CDR1 and CDR2: SGHRS and YFSETQ. V lost 0 bases to trimming and J lost 1 base, with 7 bases between them. The CDR3 DNA follows: TGCGCCAGCAGCTTGGTAGACCCGAACACTGAAGCTTTCTTT. Its translation: CASSLVDPNTEAFF. Using reference TRBV5-1 and TRBJ1-1 for the parts outside the CDR3, the full variable domain is KAGVTQTPRYLIKTRGQQVTLSCSPISGHRSVSWYQQTPGQGLQFLFEYFSETQRNKGNFPGRFSGRQFSNSRSEMNVSTLELGDSALYLCASSLVDPNTEAFFGQGTRLTVV.

The chain combines TRBV4-2 with TRBJ1-2; unclear D gene. With 0 bases removed from V and 2 bases from J, the gap between germline ends came to 10 bases. The CDR3 covers 15 residues. Germline V CDR1 and CDR2: LGHNA, YNFKEQ. CDR3 in amino acids: CASSQDRAGNYGYTF. The CDR3, as DNA: TGTGCCAGCAGCCAAGATCGAGCGGGAAACTATGGCTACACCTTC.

This clonotype was seen a handful of times. CDR3: CSARSSGEAPDTQYF. The CDR3 bases are TGCAGTGCTAGATCTAGCGGGGAGGCCCCAGATACGCAGTATTTT. This rearrangement joins TRBV20-1 to TRBJ2-3, with 9 bases fitting TRBD2. After removal of 2 bases from V and 4 bases from J, the junction contained 7 bases not matched to a gene. The germline gives CDR1 DFQATT, CDR2 SNEGSKA (reference sequence). The CDR3 covers 15 residues.

This clonotype was found once. The chain is built from TRBV7-6 and TRBJ2-2, with 9 bases lining up with TRBD1. The CDR3 is 15 residues long. From germline, CDR1 is SGHVS and CDR2 FNYEAQ. Trimming removed 5 bases from V and 4 bases from J; junction bases left unmatched: 5. This CDR3 is CASSHGTGSTGELFF. CDR3 nucleotides: TGTGCCAGCAGCCACGGGACAGGGAGCACCGGGGAGCTGTTTTTT.

This clonotype was counted many times. V usage is TRBV9 and J usage is TRBJ2-7; TRBD2 matches at 11 bases. In germline, CDR1 is SGDLS, CDR2 YYNGEE. This CDR3 is built from 15 residues. With 0 bases clipped from V and 4 bases from J, the junction kept 3 bases outside the gene matches. CDR3 sequence: CASSVAGTSGYEQYF. The CDR3 region has the DNA TGTGCCAGCAGCGTAGCCGGGACTAGCGGATACGAGCAGTACTTC.

CDR3 region: CASSESPTGGYTF. CDR3 DNA sequence: TGCGCCAGCAGTGAGTCTCCGACCGGTGGCTACACCTTC. The chain has TRBV10-2 and TRBJ1-2; the D is unclear. This CDR3 spans 13 amino acids. Germline V CDR1 and CDR2: WSHSY, SAAADI. The ends were cut back, 0 bases at V and 7 bases at J, with 9 bases in the middle.

This clonotype was counted many times. The chain recombines TRBV28 with TRBJ2-7, with 8 positions matching TRBD1. V gave up 5 bases and J gave up 5 bases; unmatched junction bases: 14. The CDR3 extends over 16 amino acids. CDR1 is MDHEN, CDR2 SYDVKM, per germline. For the CDR3, the DNA is TGTGCCAGCAGTCTAACCGCGACAGGGGTCCTCCACGAGCAGTACTTC. Its translation is CASSLTATGVLHEQYF.